This T cell receptor (beta chain) was profiled in a study of cytomegalovirus exposure and HLA in healthy donors. Study-wide points: The study carried out a later analysis of TCR beta sequences. It associated 15,000 to 20,000 of them with specific HLA alleles at a false discovery rate of 0.05. Reportedly, fewer N-insertions than the roughly 690-donor mean appeared in an Asian-associated ancestry cluster in a later analysis. Some public TCRs appeared in many individuals, while most sequences were rare.

This clone was seen a few times. Its antigen remains unknown. PCR used 60 Vbeta primers and 13 Jbeta primers. Authors' analysis steps: Approximately 78 million unique TCR beta chains, roughly 11 million of them shared, were counted by a later analysis. Generated by immunoSEQ multiplex PCR, the TCRdb table keeps only in-frame clones and is missing some. The DNA gave D and trimming, while V, J and clone size come from that table. There are 150,000 to 200,000 clones in the sample; 65% to 85% occur only once, and about 1.4% lies in the top ten. CDR1 and CDR2 from the germline V gene are SGHTS and YDEGEE. The V gene lost 4 bases and the J gene lost 0 bases, with 10 bases spanning the gap. The CDR3 covers 14 residues.

This receptor was obtained from a girl aged 10 to 17 in good health and CMV-seropositive. V is TRBV5-8 and J is TRBJ1-2; maybe TRBD1 (5 bases). The sample consisted of PBMCs. The CDR3 reads CASSGTEANYGYTF. The CDR3 nucleotides are TGTGCCAGCAGCGGGACTGAAGCTAACTATGGCTACACCTTC.